This T cell receptor (beta chain) comes out of a study of shared clonotypes between healthy human individuals. Study context: Each donor's CD8 memory used one plate, CD8 naive two, each CD4 subset three. General observations from the study: Clonotype sharing across a handful of donors was observed for 4% to 6.5% of naive CD4 clonotypes. An expected dependence of interdonor clonotype sharing on sequencing depth was noted.

With regard to this clone: The target antigen is unknown.

Naive CD8 cells lacked CD45RO, underwent positive selection for CCR7 and left out terminally differentiated effector memory CD45RA+ cells. Every immunoSEQ plate was one replicate of a subset's evenly spread DNA. Produced via immunoSEQ multiplex PCR; TCRdb's table is partial and in-frame only. The sample lists 550,000 to 600,000 clones, about 98% seen once, with 0.3% in the top ten. The clonotype originates from a man aged 25-45 years in good health. The sample taken for sequencing was naive CD8+ T cells sorted from blood.

The CDR3 loop is CASSPRVSYNEQFF. The CDR3 DNA reads as TGTGCCAGCAGCCCAAGGGTCTCGTACAATGAGCAGTTCTTC. The rearrangement uses TRBV9 and TRBJ2-1; D gene unclear. This CDR3 contains 14 residues. V lost 4 bases, J lost 4 bases, and 12 bases lay in between. Germline V CDR1 and CDR2: SGDLS, YYNGEE.